Presented here are 17 T cell receptor beta chains from one specimen sequenced in a study of cytomegalovirus exposure and HLA in healthy donors. This PCR relied on a set of 60 Vbeta primers and 13 Jbeta primers. Clones were read by immunoSEQ multiplex PCR, and TCRdb kept only the in-frame ones, dropping some. The sample gives about 160,000 clones, almost 80% of which show up once; approximately 9.8% is in the top ten. Material for sequencing was PBMCs. Receptor source: a man younger than 30 in good health and CMV-seropositive.

This rearrangement joins TRBV7-3 to TRBJ2-7; D remains unclear. The CDR3 loop spans 9 amino acids. Germline V CDR1 and CDR2: SGHTA, FQGTGA. V lost 7 bases, J lost 6 bases, and 4 bases lay in between. This CDR3 is CASTREQYF. The CDR3 bases are TGTGCCAGCACCCGCGAGCAGTACTTC.

About this clone: Other DNA sequences in the sample encode the same CDR3. Here the CDR3 DNA reads TGCGCCAGCAGCCCGGAAGAGGGACTGAACACGGATACGCAGTATTTT. Translation: CASSPEEGLNTDTQYF. The chain employs TRBV4-1 and TRBJ2-3; possibly TRBD2 for D (6 bases). V was pared by 4 bases and J by 6 bases, with 20 bases between. Germline lookup yields CDR1 MGHRA and CDR2 YSYEKL. The length of the CDR3 is 16 residues.

The chain links TRBV6-6 to TRBJ2-7, with TRBD1 as a possible D gene (8 bases). Trimming took off 3 bases at V and 3 bases at J, with 15 bases between the two ends. Germline values: CDR1 MNHNY, CDR2 SVGAGI (reference sequence). CDR3 length: 15 residues. The CDR3 nucleotides are TGTGCCAGCAGTTATGGACAGGGAGGGGGCTACGAGCAGTACTTC. Protein: CASSYGQGGGYEQYF.

V usage is TRBV21-1 and J usage is TRBJ2-4; the table's D call of TRBD1 was not tested on the DNA. TRBV21-1 is an annotated pseudogene. This CDR3 has 16 residues. The CDR3 nucleotides are TGTGCCAGCAGAACAACAGGGGGATTCGTCAAAAACATTCAGTACTTC. It encodes CASRTTGGFVKNIQYF.

This clone has a single count. This rearrangement joins TRBV11-2 to TRBJ2-1; possible D gene TRBD1, 6 bases. The V and J ends lost 6 bases and 5 bases respectively, with 17 bases between them. This CDR3 contains 15 residues. Germline V gene data show CDR1 as SGHAT and CDR2 as FQNNGV. CDR3 protein: CASRLVGATNNEQFF. The CDR3 region has the DNA TGTGCCAGCAGGCTGGTGGGGGCGACGAACAATGAGCAGTTCTTC.

This chain's CDR3 is CASSLARGHNEQFF. In DNA, the CDR3 is TGTGCCAGCAGTTTGGCGCGGGGGCACAATGAGCAGTTCTTC. The chain employs TRBV6-5 and TRBJ2-1; the D gene is possibly TRBD2 (7 bases). Between the trimmed V and J ends, which lost 4 bases and 5 bases, there was a span of 12 bases. Germline CDR1 MNHEY, CDR2 SVGAGI. This CDR3 has 14 amino acids.

V and J are TRBV27 and TRBJ1-2, with TRBD1 matching over 8 bases. Trimming cost V 8 bases and J 3 bases; bases outside gene matches: 17. This CDR3 has 17 residues. CDR1 is MNHEY and CDR2 is SMNVEV in the germline V gene (reference sequence). The DNA of the CDR3 is TGTGCCAGCGCTTTACACCCCAGCGGACAGGGTGACTATGGCTACACCTTC. Translated, it gives CASALHPSGQGDYGYTF.

The chain employs TRBV11-2 and TRBJ2-7; D may be TRBD2 (5 bases). The CDR3 loop spans 15 amino acids. Trimming took 1 base from V and 0 from J, leaving 10 bases between them. Germline V gene lookup returns CDR1 SGHAT and CDR2 FQNNGV. CDR3 nucleotides: TGTGCCAGCAGCTTAGTAAGCCTAGCCTCCTACGAGCAGTACTTC. Protein product: CASSLVSLASYEQYF.

The V and J genes are TRBV29-1 and TRBJ2-5, with 12 bases aligning to TRBD1. CDR1 SQVTM and CDR2 ANQGSEA come from the germline V gene. V gave up 3 bases and J gave up 4 bases; unmatched junction bases: 15. The CDR3 has 18 amino acids. The CDR3 spells CSVEDPLLGQGAGETQYF. The CDR3 DNA is TGCAGCGTTGAGGACCCCCTTCTGGGACAGGGGGCGGGAGAGACCCAGTACTTC.

The chain has TRBV10-3 and TRBJ2-1; 11 bases map to TRBD2. Germline CDR1 is ENHRY and CDR2 is SYGVKD. The V gene end was trimmed by 10 bases and the J gene end by 4 bases; junction bases not matched to a gene: 3. The CDR3 loop spans 13 amino acids. This CDR3 reads CATTSGTYNEQFF. The CDR3 coding sequence is TGTGCCACGACTAGCGGGACTTACAATGAGCAGTTCTTC.

The chain couples TRBV28 to TRBJ2-3; maybe TRBD2 (7 bases). Trimming cost V 2 bases and J 6 bases, with 18 bases left between them. The CDR3 sequence is 16 residues long. Per the germline V gene, CDR1 is MDHEN and CDR2 is SYDVKM. CDR3 amino acids: CASSLRGASLGDTQYF. CDR3 nucleotide sequence: TGTGCCAGCAGTTTACGGGGGGCCTCGCTTGGGGATACGCAGTATTTT.

The CDR3 bases are TGTGCCTGGAGTGTACGAGGGCCTGAGCAGTTCTTC. Amino acids: CAWSVRGPEQFF. The chain couples TRBV30 to TRBJ2-1, with a tentative D call TRBD2 (5 bases). The CDR3 has 12 residues. V was cut by 0 bases and J by 9 bases, with 9 bases left in between. Germline-derived CDR1 and CDR2 are GTSNPN and SVGIG (reference sequence).

The chain carries TRBV19 and TRBJ2-1; tentative D call: TRBD2 (7 bases). V was pared by 3 bases and J by 6 bases, with 15 bases between. Germline lookup yields CDR1 LNHDA and CDR2 SQIVND (reference sequence). This CDR3 has 15 residues. Here the CDR3 reads CASSMSGGATNEQFF. The DNA of the CDR3 is TGTGCCAGTAGTATGAGTGGGGGGGCTACCAATGAGCAGTTCTTC.

J is TRBJ2-1 and V is TRBV9, with a weak D call TRBD1 (5 bases). CDR1 and CDR2 (germline): SGDLS, YYNGEE. The V gene lost 3 bases and the J gene lost 4 bases, with 17 bases spanning the gap. The CDR3 runs to 16 residues. DNA for the CDR3: TGTGCCAGCAGCGGCGAAGGACATGCCCAGTACAATGAGCAGTTCTTC. It translates to CASSGEGHAQYNEQFF. The full variable domain, completed using reference TRBV9 and TRBJ2-1, is DSGVTQTPKHLITATGQRVTLRCSPRSGDLSVYWYQQSLDQGLQFLIQYYNGEERAKGNILERFSAQQFPDLHSELNLSSLELGDSALYFCASSGEGHAQYNEQFFGPGTRLTVL.

The rearrangement joins TRBV19 to TRBJ2-6; D perhaps matches TRBD1 (5 bases). Trimming removed 2 bases at V and 3 bases at J, with 8 bases between. The CDR3 is 15 amino acids. The germline V gene encodes CDR1 LNHDA and CDR2 SQIVND (reference sequence). The DNA for the CDR3 is TGTGCCAGTAGTATACAGGGATATGGGGCCAACGTCCTGACTTTC. Its translation is CASSIQGYGANVLTF.

V gene TRBV5-6 combines with J gene TRBJ2-7, with 7 bases that match TRBD2. Germline V CDR1 and CDR2: SGHDT, YYEEEE. This CDR3 comprises 15 residues. With 4 bases clipped from V and 7 bases from J, the junction kept 14 bases outside the gene matches. The CDR3 here is CASSRPNSLAQEQYF. DNA of the CDR3: TGTGCCAGCAGCCGGCCCAATTCACTAGCGCAGGAGCAGTACTTC.

The chain couples TRBV21-1 to TRBJ2-3; TRBD2 is taken as the D call from the table, unchecked against the DNA. TRBV21-1 is classified as a pseudogene. CDR3 size: 18 residues. CDR3 DNA: TGTGCCAGCAGCAAATCCGGGACTAGCGGAGACCCGTGGGATACGCAGTATTTT. Translated: CASSKSGTSGDPWDTQYF.